The clone carrying this TCR beta chain was detected a few times. These data come from a study of neurological immune-mediated disorders. Germline CDR1 and CDR2: DFQATT and SNEGSKA (reference sequence). This CDR3 region has 15 residues. The V gene end was trimmed by 4 bases and the J gene end by 2 bases; junction bases not matched to a gene: 6. A single run covered 15-18 subjects with over 170 million TCR-beta sequences. Each CDR3 protein is one row after TCRdb ran MiXCR on the 5' RACE reads. The data hold tens of thousands of distinct CDR3 sequences, with nearly 6.5% observed a single time. The source material was CD4+ T cells from blood. This TCR derives from a middle-aged woman in good health. J is TRBJ2-3 and V is TRBV20-1; TRBD2 matches at 10 bases. Written as DNA, the CDR3 is TGCAGTGCTATAAAGCGGGAGGGATTCACAGATACGCAGTATTTT. This encodes CSAIKREGFTDTQYF.